This TCR beta chain was identified in a study of PD-1 blockade in classical Hodgkin lymphoma. Regarding the study as a whole: Why repertoires differed is undefined; disease activity or prior therapy possibly contributed. Healthy donors were reported to have higher baseline TCR diversity than newly diagnosed patients.

Assay used: immunoSEQ multiplex PCR; TCRdb lists only in-frame clones, some missing. The sample records about 21,000 clones, just under 90% being singletons. Noted time point: newly diagnosed, previously untreated cHL patient sample. Isolated CD8+ T cells were derived from thawed PBMCs through magnetic negative selection. With respect to this clone: Its antigen is not identified.

The germline V gene encodes CDR1 MNHEY and CDR2 SMNVEV (reference sequence). The J segment lost 8 bases and the V segment lost 5 bases, leaving 13 bases of the junction unmatched. CDR3 length: 15 residues. The source is a human donor with classical Hodgkin lymphoma. The chain has TRBV27 and TRBJ1-2; TRBD1 agrees at 8 bases. Sequencing input: CD8+ T cells from blood. CDR3 residues: CASSILGQGIAGYTF. CDR3 nucleotides: TGTGCCAGCAGTATACTCGGACAGGGCATTGCCGGCTACACCTTC.